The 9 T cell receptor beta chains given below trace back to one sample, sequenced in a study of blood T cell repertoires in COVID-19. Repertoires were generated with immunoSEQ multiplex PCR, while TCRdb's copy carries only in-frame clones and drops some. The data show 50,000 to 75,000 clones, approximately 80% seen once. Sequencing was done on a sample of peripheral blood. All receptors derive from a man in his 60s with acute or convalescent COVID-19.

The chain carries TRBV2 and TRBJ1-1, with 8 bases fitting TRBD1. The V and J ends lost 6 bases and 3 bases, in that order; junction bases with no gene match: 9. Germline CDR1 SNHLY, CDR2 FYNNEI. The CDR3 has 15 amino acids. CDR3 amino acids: CASRTGTGIYTEAFF. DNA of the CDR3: TGTGCCAGCAGGACGGGGACAGGTATTTACACTGAAGCTTTCTTT.

The CDR3: CASSSGGGVIPNEQFF. For the CDR3, the DNA is TGCGCCAGCAGCTCAGGAGGAGGCGTAATCCCCAATGAGCAGTTCTTC. The V call is TRBV5-1, the J call TRBJ2-1; D is perhaps TRBD2 (5 bases). Germline V gene data show CDR1 as SGHRS and CDR2 as YFSETQ. V was clipped by 3 bases and J by 6 bases, with 19 bases between them. The CDR3 covers 16 residues.

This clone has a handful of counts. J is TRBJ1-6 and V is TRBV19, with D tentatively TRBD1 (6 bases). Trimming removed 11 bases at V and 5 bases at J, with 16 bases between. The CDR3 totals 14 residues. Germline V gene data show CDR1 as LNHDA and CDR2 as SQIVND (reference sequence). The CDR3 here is CAASTGQNNSPLHF. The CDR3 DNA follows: TGTGCCGCTTCGACGGGACAAAATAATTCACCCCTCCACTTT. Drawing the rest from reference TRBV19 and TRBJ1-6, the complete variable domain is DGGITQSPKYLFRKEGQNVTLSCEQNLNHDAMYWYRQDPGQGLRLIYYSQIVNDFQKGDIAEGYSVSREKKESFPLTVTSAQKNPTAFYLCAASTGQNNSPLHFGNGTRLTVT.

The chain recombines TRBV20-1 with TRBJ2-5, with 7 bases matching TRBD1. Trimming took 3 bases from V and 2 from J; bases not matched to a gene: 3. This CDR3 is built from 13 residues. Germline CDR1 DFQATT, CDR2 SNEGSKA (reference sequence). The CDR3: CSASRTGQETQYF. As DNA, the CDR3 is TGCAGTGCTAGTCGGACAGGTCAAGAGACCCAGTACTTC.

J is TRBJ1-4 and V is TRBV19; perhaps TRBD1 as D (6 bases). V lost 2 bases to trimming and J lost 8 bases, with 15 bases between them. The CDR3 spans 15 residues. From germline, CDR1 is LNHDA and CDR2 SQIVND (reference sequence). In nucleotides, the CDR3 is TGTGCCAGTAGTATAAACGAACAGGGTCACGAAAAACTGTTTTTT. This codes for CASSINEQGHEKLFF.

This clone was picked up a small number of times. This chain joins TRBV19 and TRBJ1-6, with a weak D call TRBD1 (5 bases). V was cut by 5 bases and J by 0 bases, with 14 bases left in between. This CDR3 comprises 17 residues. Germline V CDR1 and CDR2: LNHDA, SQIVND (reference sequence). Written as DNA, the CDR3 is TGTGCCAGTAGTGCTTCAGGGATCAGCTCCTATAATTCACCCCTCCACTTT. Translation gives CASSASGISSYNSPLHF.

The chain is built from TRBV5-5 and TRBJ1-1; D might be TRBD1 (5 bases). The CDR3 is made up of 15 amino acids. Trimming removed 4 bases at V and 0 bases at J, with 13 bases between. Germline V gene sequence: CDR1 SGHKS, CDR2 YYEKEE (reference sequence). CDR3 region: CASSLGPRLNTEAFF. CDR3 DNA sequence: TGTGCCAGCAGCCTGGGGCCCAGGCTGAACACTGAAGCTTTCTTT.

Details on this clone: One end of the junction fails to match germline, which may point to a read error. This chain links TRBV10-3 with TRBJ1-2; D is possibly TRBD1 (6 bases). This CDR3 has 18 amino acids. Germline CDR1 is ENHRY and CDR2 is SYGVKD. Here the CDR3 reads CAISASPGYRESPYDYTF. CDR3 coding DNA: TGTGCCATCAGTGCATCCCCGGGTTACAGGGAGAGCCCTTATGACTACACCTTC.

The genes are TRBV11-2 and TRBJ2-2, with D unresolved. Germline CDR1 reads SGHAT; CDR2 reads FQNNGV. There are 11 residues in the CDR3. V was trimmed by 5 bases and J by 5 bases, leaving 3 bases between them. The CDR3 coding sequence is TGTGCCAGCAGCCAGACCGGGGAGCTGTTTTTT. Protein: CASSQTGELFF. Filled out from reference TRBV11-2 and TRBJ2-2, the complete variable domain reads EAGVAQSPRYKIIEKRQSVAFWCNPISGHATLYWYQQILGQGPKLLIQFQNNGVVDDSQLPKDRFSAERLKGVDSTLKIQPAKLEDSAVYLCASSQTGELFFGEGSRLTVL.